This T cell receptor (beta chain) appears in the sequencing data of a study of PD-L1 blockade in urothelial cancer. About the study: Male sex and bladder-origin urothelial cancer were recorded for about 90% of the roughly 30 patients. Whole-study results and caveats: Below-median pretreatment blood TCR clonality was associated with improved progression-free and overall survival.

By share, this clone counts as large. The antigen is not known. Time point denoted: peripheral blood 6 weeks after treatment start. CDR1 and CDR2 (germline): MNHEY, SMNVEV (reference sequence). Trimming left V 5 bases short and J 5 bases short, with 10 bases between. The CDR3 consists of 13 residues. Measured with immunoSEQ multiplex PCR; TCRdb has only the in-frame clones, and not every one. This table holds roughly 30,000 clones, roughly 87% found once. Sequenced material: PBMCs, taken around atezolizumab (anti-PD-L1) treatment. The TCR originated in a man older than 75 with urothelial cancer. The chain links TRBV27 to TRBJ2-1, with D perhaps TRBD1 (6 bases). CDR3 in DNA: TGTGCCAGCAGTCAGGACAGAAACAATGAGCAGTTCTTC. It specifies CASSQDRNNEQFF.